Listed here is a single T cell receptor beta chain. Its antigen remains unidentified. Within one base of it there is no much larger clone, and no base qualities were kept. This CDR3 is also generated by other DNA sequences in the sample. These data are taken from a study of T cells after posttransplantation cyclophosphamide listed by TCRdb under 2016. For context, the study as a whole: T cell repertoire reconstitution was tracked by TRB sequencing after myeloablative bone marrow transplantation in which posttransplantation cyclophosphamide was used as GVHD prophylaxis. TRA and TRB clonality were tightly correlated in several samples, so subsequent TCR analyses focused on TRB only. Up to roughly 3 additional blood samples from 2 to 5.2 years after transplant were also TRB-sequenced in 3 patients, as was pretransplant blood from a handful of patients. Samples from about 33 PTCy-treated patients and about 17 related bone marrow donors of those patients were subjected to antigen receptor sequencing. Blood from every one of the approximately 36 PTCy patients who had 1-year posttransplant specimens underwent TRB sequencing. Public TRB sequences were checked against a database of over 3,000 sequences associated with responses to pathogens, tumor antigens, self-antigens and alloantigens.

On the day of marrow donation, related bone marrow donors gave peripheral blood samples. Peripheral blood and bone marrow mononuclear cells were isolated by Ficoll-Hypaque density centrifugation and were cryopreserved. CD4+ and CD8+ T cells, including naive and memory subsets, were sorted by FACS using a FACSAria II. TRB sequencing used genomic DNA with the immunoSEQ assay at survey resolution or the hsTCRB kit. The authors' analysis ran thus. The immunoSEQ software handled initial read processing, and the LymphoSeq R package was used for repertoire analyses. Clonality was calculated as 1 minus normalized Shannon entropy, and the Gini coefficient was also calculated for each TRB dataset. To infer phenotypes in unsorted samples, TRB sequences from sorted subsets of the recipient or donor were mapped onto the unsorted samples of the same recipient. Drawn from immuneACCESS, this table holds only the in-frame rearrangements with V and J called that TCRdb kept. Clones are partly lost; checked studies trace under half to an unresolved V gene and leave the rest unexplained. D and trimming were read from the DNA, whereas the V and J calls and clone size are those reported in that table. The sample records thousands of clones, 85% of which are singletons. The top ten clones comprise approximately 10% of the sample.

Study-wide conclusions, independent of this receptor: Across some 45 patients, TRB clonality was highly associated with recipient CMV seropositivity and CMV reactivation, and PTCy diversity was similar to diversity in CNI/methotrexate controls. The TRB repertoires of T cells infiltrating skin or the GI tract showed only limited overlap with the TRB repertoires found in blood. Donor-recipient similarity was low at 1-2 months but rose over the first year, and later blood repertoires were often dominated by donor CD8+ memory clones.

V loses 3 bases at its end and J loses 5 bases; junction bases beyond the gene matches: 2. CDR1 MNHNS and CDR2 SASEGT are derived from the germline V gene. The CDR3 runs 14 residues from the cysteine to the phenylalanine. Here the CDR3 DNA is all that survives: 42 bases in frame from base 1. What was sequenced was CD8+ T cells sorted from PBMCs. This TCR came from a woman aged 50 to 65 in good health and a related stem cell transplant donor. The sequence links TRBV6-1 to TRBJ1-1; 11 bases in between match TRBD1. This receptor carries the CDR3 CASSEGTGGTEAFF. The bases are TGTGCCAGCAGTGAGGGGACAGGGGGAACTGAAGCTTTCTTT.